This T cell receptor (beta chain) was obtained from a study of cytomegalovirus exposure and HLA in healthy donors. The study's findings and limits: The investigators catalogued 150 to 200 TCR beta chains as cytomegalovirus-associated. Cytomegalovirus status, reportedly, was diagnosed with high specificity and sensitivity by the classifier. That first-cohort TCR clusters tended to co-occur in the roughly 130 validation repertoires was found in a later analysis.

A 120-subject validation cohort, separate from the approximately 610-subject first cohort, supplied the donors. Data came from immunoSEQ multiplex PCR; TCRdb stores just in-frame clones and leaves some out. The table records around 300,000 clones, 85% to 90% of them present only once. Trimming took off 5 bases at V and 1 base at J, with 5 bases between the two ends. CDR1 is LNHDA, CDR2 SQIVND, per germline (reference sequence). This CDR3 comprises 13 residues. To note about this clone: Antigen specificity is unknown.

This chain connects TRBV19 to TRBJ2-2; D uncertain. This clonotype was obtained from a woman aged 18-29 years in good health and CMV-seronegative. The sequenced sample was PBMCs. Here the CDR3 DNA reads TGTGCCAGTAGTTTTCAGAACACCGGGGAGCTGTTTTTT. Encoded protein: CASSFQNTGELFF.